The 5 T cell receptor beta chains in this list originate from one sample, sequenced in a study of T cell responses to AZD1222 COVID-19 vaccine (dated by TCRdb to about 2021). According to the study, the label for this sample's time point signals: about 28 days (+/-7) after the second vaccine dose. Library prep was done by the immunoSEQ multiplex PCR assay. As stored in TCRdb, this immuneACCESS dataset retains in-frame rearrangements with V and J assigned. A fraction of the clones does not appear; measured against another copy, unresolved V genes explain less than half of the discrepancy, and the remainder lacks a known reason. This sample lists 130,000 or so clones; 91% were detected once. The ten largest clones represent under 2% of the sample. The source was peripheral blood, collected 28 days after the second AZD1222 dose. The receptors stem from an adult who received the AZD1222 COVID-19 vaccine.

The chain joins TRBV7-9 to TRBJ1-4, with D hard to call. The CDR3 spans 14 residues. Germline V lookup: CDR1 SEHNR, CDR2 FQNEAQ (reference sequence). Trimming removed 1 base from V and 6 bases from J, with 9 bases in between. CDR3 nucleotide sequence: TGTGCCAGCAGCTTAGGGGAGGTGGATGAAAAACTGTTTTTT. Translation: CASSLGEVDEKLFF.

V is TRBV6-5 and J is TRBJ2-3; D might be TRBD1 or TRBD2, each matching 5 bases. The germline CDR1 and CDR2 sequences are MNHEY and SVGAGI. This CDR3 is built from 14 residues. The V end was cut by 6 bases, the J end by 3 bases, with 13 bases between. Here the CDR3 reads CASSTDWGTDTQYF. CDR3 bases: TGTGCCAGCAGCACAGATTGGGGGACAGATACGCAGTATTTT.

This chain uses TRBV25-1 with TRBJ1-5; no definite D call. V was cut by 4 bases and J by 6 bases, with 7 bases left in between. Germline assignment: CDR1 MGHDK and CDR2 SYGVNS. The CDR3 loop spans 12 amino acids. This chain's CDR3 is CASSVGGQPQHF. DNA for the CDR3: TGTGCCAGCAGTGTAGGCGGTCAGCCCCAGCATTTT. The full variable domain, with the rest looked up from reference TRBV25-1 and TRBJ1-5, is EADIYQTPRYLVIGTGKKITLECSQTMGHDKMYWYQQDPGMELHLIHYSYGVNSTEKGDLSSESTVSRIRTEHFPLTLESARPSHTSQYLCASSVGGQPQHFGDGTRLSIL.

This chain connects TRBV10-3 to TRBJ2-3, with D tentatively TRBD2 (5 bases). Germline CDR1 reads ENHRY; CDR2 reads SYGVKD. The ends were cut back, 4 bases at V and 4 bases at J, with 12 bases in the middle. CDR3 length: 14 residues. The CDR3 DNA is TGTGCCATCAGTGCGAGGGAGAGGGCAGATACGCAGTATTTT. Its translation is CAISARERADTQYF.

The chain combines TRBV6-5 with TRBJ2-5; maybe TRBD2 (6 bases). Trimming cost V 10 bases and J 0 bases, with 15 bases left between them. CDR3 length equals 14 residues. Germline CDR1 MNHEY, CDR2 SVGAGI. As DNA, the CDR3 is TGTGCCACAATGGACTACCGCTACCAAGAGACCCAGTACTTC. Translating gives CATMDYRYQETQYF.